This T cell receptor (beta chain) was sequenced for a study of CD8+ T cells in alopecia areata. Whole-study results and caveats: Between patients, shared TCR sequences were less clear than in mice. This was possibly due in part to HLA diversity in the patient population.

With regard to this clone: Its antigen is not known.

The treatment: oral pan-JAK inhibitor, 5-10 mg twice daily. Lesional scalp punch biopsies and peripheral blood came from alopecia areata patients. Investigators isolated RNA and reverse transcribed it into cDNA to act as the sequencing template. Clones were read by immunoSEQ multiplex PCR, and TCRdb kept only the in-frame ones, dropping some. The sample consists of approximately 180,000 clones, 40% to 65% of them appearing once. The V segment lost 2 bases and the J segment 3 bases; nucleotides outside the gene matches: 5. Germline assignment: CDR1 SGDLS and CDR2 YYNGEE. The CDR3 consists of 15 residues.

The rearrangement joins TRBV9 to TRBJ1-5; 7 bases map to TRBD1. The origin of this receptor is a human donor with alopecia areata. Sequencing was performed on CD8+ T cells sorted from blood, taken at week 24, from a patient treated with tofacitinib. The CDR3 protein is CASSVSGGANQPQHF. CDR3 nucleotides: TGTGCCAGCAGCGTCTCAGGGGGTGCCAATCAGCCCCAGCATTTT.